The clone carrying this TCR beta chain has a count of ten or more. The antigen remains undetermined. Germline V gene data show CDR1 as SGHRS and CDR2 as YFSETQ. V lost 4 bases and J 7 bases, leaving 14 bases between the germline ends. The CDR3 is 14 residues long. The data are from a study of identical twins. Each CDR3 protein gets one entry after TCRdb re-called the 5' RACE reads with MiXCR. The table lists about 520,000 distinct CDR3 sequences, approximately 22% of them singletons, with around 0.9% in the top ten. Overall study findings and caveats: Without tracking the same donors, conclusions rested on cross-sectional statistical analysis.

These data are also associated with another study on T cells expressing NK-cell markers. That study adds: Where a handful of donors were concerned, these clonotypes also led the CD3+CD56-NKG2C+ fraction.

The sample was CD4+ T cells sorted from blood. The V gene is TRBV5-1, the J gene TRBJ2-2; TRBD1 is a possible D gene (6 bases). The receptor was derived from a woman between 18 and 30 years old in good health. Here the CDR3 reads CASSLVGQGGELFF. The CDR3, as DNA: TGCGCCAGCAGCCTGGTGGGACAAGGCGGGGAGCTGTTTTTT. The full variable domain, its missing parts supplied by reference TRBV5-1 and TRBJ2-2, is KAGVTQTPRYLIKTRGQQVTLSCSPISGHRSVSWYQQTPGQGLQFLFEYFSETQRNKGNFPGRFSGRQFSNSRSEMNVSTLELGDSALYLCASSLVGQGGELFFGEGSRLTVL.